One and the same sample provided the 8 T cell receptor beta chains below, sequenced in a study of OX40 agonist ivuxolimab in advanced cancers. Data came from immunoSEQ multiplex PCR; TCRdb stores just in-frame clones and leaves some out. This sample has about 30,000 clones, with about 83% found just once. The material sequenced was CD4+ or CD8+ T cells sorted from blood, taken in a trial of the OX40 agonist ivuxolimab. The receptors here all came from an adult with an advanced solid tumor such as melanoma, head and neck, liver or kidney cancer.

This chain joins TRBV13 and TRBJ2-7, with 7 nucleotides matching TRBD1. V shed 4 bases, J shed 5 bases, and the junction held 8 bases outside the gene matches. The CDR3 loop spans 14 amino acids. CDR1 and CDR2 from the germline V gene are PRHDT and FYEKMQ (reference sequence). Here the CDR3 DNA reads TGTGCCAGCAGCTCAAGAGGGGGCCTTGACGAGCAGTACTTC. Protein sequence: CASSSRGGLDEQYF.

This clone was observed a single time. The gene calls are TRBV9 and TRBJ2-3; 11 bases are shared with TRBD2. Per germline, CDR1 SGDLS and CDR2 YYNGEE. The CDR3 runs 16 residues. V was pared by 6 bases and J by 4 bases, with 10 bases of the junction left unmatched. DNA of the CDR3: TGTGCCAGCACCCACTCGTTAGCGGGAGGGCCAGATACGCAGTATTTT. Its translation: CASTHSLAGGPDTQYF.

This chain links TRBV7-9 with TRBJ2-1; 8 positions match TRBD1. The CDR3 is 15 residues long. V gave up 1 base and J gave up 5 bases; unmatched junction bases: 4. Per the germline V gene, CDR1 is SEHNR and CDR2 is FQNEAQ (reference sequence). The CDR3 bases are TGTGCCAGCAGCTTAGGCGACAGGGGCGACAATGAGCAGTTCTTC. Amino acids: CASSLGDRGDNEQFF.

The gene calls are TRBV27 and TRBJ2-3, with D perhaps TRBD2 (5 bases). This CDR3 region has 14 residues. The germline V and J ends were trimmed by 5 bases and 9 bases, with 18 bases remaining between them. Germline CDR1 and CDR2: MNHEY and SMNVEV (reference sequence). The CDR3 bases are TGTGCCAGCAGTCCCCAAGGGAGTGGGGAGACGCAGTATTTT. It translates to CASSPQGSGETQYF.

The genes are TRBV29-1 and TRBJ2-1, with TRBD2 matching over 7 bases. In germline, CDR1 is SQVTM, CDR2 ANQGSEA. This CDR3 is 14 amino acids long. Germline trimming cut 3 bases from V and 3 bases from J; bases unmatched to any gene: 5. Here the CDR3 reads CSVEGREGYNEQFF. The DNA of the CDR3 is TGCAGCGTTGAGGGCAGGGAGGGCTACAATGAGCAGTTCTTC.

This clone was seen just once. CDR3 loop: CASSQVAGDPYNEQFF. In nucleotides, the CDR3 is TGCGCCAGCAGCCAAGTTGCGGGAGACCCTTACAATGAGCAGTTCTTC. The genes are TRBV4-1 and TRBJ2-1; 7 bases agree with TRBD2. Germline-derived CDR1 and CDR2 are MGHRA and YSYEKL. There are 16 residues in the CDR3. Trimming cost V 1 base and J 4 bases; bases outside gene matches: 7.

The chain uses TRBV9 and TRBJ2-7, with D possibly being TRBD2 (6 bases). V shed 0 bases and J shed 3 bases, with 13 bases lying between them. The CDR3 sequence is 15 residues long. Germline V gene data show CDR1 as SGDLS and CDR2 as YYNGEE. The CDR3 here is CASSVGLGEVYEQYF. The CDR3 region has the DNA TGTGCCAGCAGCGTAGGTCTGGGGGAGGTCTACGAGCAGTACTTC. The full variable domain, in which reference TRBV9 and TRBJ2-7 provide the parts outside the CDR3, is DSGVTQTPKHLITATGQRVTLRCSPRSGDLSVYWYQQSLDQGLQFLIQYYNGEERAKGNILERFSAQQFPDLHSELNLSSLELGDSALYFCASSVGLGEVYEQYFGPGTRLTVT.

This chain uses TRBV19 with TRBJ2-7, with TRBD1 matching 7 bases. There are 13 residues in the CDR3. V lost 6 bases to trimming and J lost 1 base; unmatched junction nucleotides: 3. The V gene's germline CDR1 is LNHDA and CDR2 SQIVND (reference sequence). CDR3 residues: CASRGGISYEQYF. CDR3 DNA sequence: TGTGCCAGTAGAGGGGGCATTTCCTACGAGCAGTACTTC.